These T cell receptor beta chains were read from a single sample in a study of identical twins. TCRdb redid the calling of the 5' RACE reads with MiXCR, one entry per CDR3 protein. The table lists some 440,000 distinct CDR3 sequences, less than 25% of them singletons. Another study also made use of these data, one on T cells expressing NK-cell markers.

Sequenced sample: CD4+ T cells sorted from blood. These receptors came from a woman in her late teens or twenties in good health. Each CDR3 is given with its conserved first and last residue. A D gene is named only where the DNA matches it firmly. Clone size is given for some rows only: seen once, a few or many times, or a class if the clone is expanded.

v_call: TRBV12-3/TRBV12-4
j_call: TRBJ1-1
d_call: .
clone_size: .
cdr3_aa: CASSRKGNPTEAFF
cdr3_nt: TGTGCCAGCAGCCGCAAGGGGAACCCGACTGAAGCTTTCTTT

v_call: TRBV25-1
j_call: TRBJ2-1
d_call: .
clone_size: .
cdr3_aa: CASSESSQVQSSYNEQFF
cdr3_nt: TGTGCCAGCAGTGAATCTTCCCAAGTCCAAAGCTCCTACAATGAGCAGTTCTTC

v_call: TRBV27
j_call: TRBJ2-7
d_call: .
clone_size: .
cdr3_aa: CASSPRDFPYEQYF
cdr3_nt: TGTGCCAGCAGCCCCCGGGACTTTCCCTACGAGCAGTACTTC

v_call: TRBV20-1
j_call: TRBJ1-2
d_call: .
clone_size: few
cdr3_aa: CSASSPGVSHYGYTF
cdr3_nt: TGCAGTGCTAGTTCCCCGGGGGTTTCGCACTATGGCTACACCTTC

v_call: TRBV6-1
j_call: TRBJ2-3
d_call: TRBD2
clone_size: many
cdr3_aa: CASTLTPSGTDTQYF
cdr3_nt: TGTGCCAGCACCCTTACGCCTAGCGGTACAGATACGCAGTATTTT

v_call: TRBV15
j_call: TRBJ1-5
d_call: .
clone_size: few
cdr3_aa: CATSSYSQGGRQPQHF
cdr3_nt: TGTGCCACCAGCAGCTACAGCCAGGGTGGGCGTCAGCCCCAGCATTTT

v_call: TRBV18
j_call: TRBJ2-7
d_call: .
clone_size: .
cdr3_aa: CASSREPGGYEQYF
cdr3_nt: TGTGCCAGCTCGCGGGAACCAGGGGGCTACGAGCAGTACTTC

v_call: TRBV20-1
j_call: TRBJ2-7
d_call: TRBD1
clone_size: few
cdr3_aa: CSARTGQGQIYEQYF
cdr3_nt: TGCAGTGCTAGAACAGGACAGGGTCAGATCTACGAGCAGTACTTC

v_call: TRBV20-1
j_call: TRBJ1-2
d_call: .
clone_size: .
cdr3_aa: CSASRPGIDYGYTF
cdr3_nt: TGCAGTGCTTCCCGGCCGGGCATCGACTATGGCTACACCTTC

v_call: TRBV20-1
j_call: TRBJ2-7
d_call: .
clone_size: few
cdr3_aa: CSARDSEQGYEQYF
cdr3_nt: TGCAGTGCTAGAGATTCCGAACAGGGTTACGAGCAGTACTTC

v_call: TRBV5-1
j_call: TRBJ1-1
d_call: .
clone_size: few
cdr3_aa: CASSPGTGKTEAFF
cdr3_nt: TGCGCCAGCAGCCCAGGAACAGGGAAAACTGAAGCTTTCTTT

v_call: TRBV28
j_call: TRBJ2-7
d_call: .
clone_size: .
cdr3_aa: CASTLGGSYEQYF
cdr3_nt: TGTGCCAGCACCCTGGGGGGCTCCTACGAGCAGTACTTC

v_call: TRBV20-1
j_call: TRBJ1-1
d_call: .
clone_size: .
cdr3_aa: CSAKGHLGGLAFF
cdr3_nt: TGCAGTGCTAAGGGGCACTTAGGGGGGTTGGCTTTCTTT

v_call: TRBV20-1
j_call: TRBJ2-2
d_call: .
clone_size: few
cdr3_aa: CSAREGATGELFF
cdr3_nt: TGCAGTGCTAGAGAAGGGGCCACCGGGGAGCTGTTTTTT

v_call: TRBV7-2
j_call: TRBJ2-1
d_call: TRBD1
clone_size: .
cdr3_aa: CASSTRTGRNNEQFF
cdr3_nt: TGTGCCAGCAGCACCAGGACAGGGCGTAACAATGAGCAGTTCTTC

v_call: TRBV5-1
j_call: TRBJ2-7
d_call: TRBD1
clone_size: few
cdr3_aa: CASSRYRGRGNEQYF
cdr3_nt: TGCGCCAGCAGCAGGTACAGGGGGCGAGGGAACGAGCAGTACTTC

v_call: TRBV7-9
j_call: TRBJ2-3
d_call: .
clone_size: few
cdr3_aa: CASRPDATDTQYF
cdr3_nt: TGTGCCAGCAGACCCGACGCAACAGATACGCAGTATTTT

v_call: TRBV7-6
j_call: TRBJ1-3
d_call: .
clone_size: .
cdr3_aa: CASSLARAGTGNTIYF
cdr3_nt: TGTGCCAGCAGCTTAGCGAGGGCAGGGACTGGAAACACCATATATTTT

v_call: TRBV18
j_call: TRBJ2-3
d_call: TRBD2
clone_size: .
cdr3_aa: CATQLWTSGTDTQYF
cdr3_nt: TGTGCCACTCAACTATGGACTAGCGGCACAGATACGCAGTATTTT

v_call: TRBV9
j_call: TRBJ2-1
d_call: TRBD1
clone_size: .
cdr3_aa: CASSVGDRVLGNEQFF
cdr3_nt: TGTGCCAGCAGCGTGGGAGACAGGGTTTTAGGCAATGAGCAGTTCTTC

v_call: TRBV7-2
j_call: TRBJ2-1
d_call: TRBD2
clone_size: .
cdr3_aa: CASSSEVAGGVDEQFF
cdr3_nt: TGTGCCAGCAGCTCAGAGGTTGCGGGAGGGGTCGATGAGCAGTTCTTC

v_call: TRBV28
j_call: TRBJ2-2
d_call: .
clone_size: few
cdr3_aa: CASSSYHTGELFF
cdr3_nt: TGTGCCAGCAGTTCCTATCACACCGGGGAGCTGTTTTTT

v_call: TRBV5-1
j_call: TRBJ2-3
d_call: .
clone_size: .
cdr3_aa: CASRIGGTSTDTQYF
cdr3_nt: TGCGCCAGCAGAATAGGGGGGACTAGCACAGATACGCAGTATTTT

v_call: TRBV12-3/TRBV12-4
j_call: TRBJ1-5
d_call: .
clone_size: .
cdr3_aa: CASSYRDGDQPQHF
cdr3_nt: TGTGCCAGCAGTTACAGGGATGGGGATCAGCCCCAGCATTTT

v_call: TRBV12-3/TRBV12-4
j_call: TRBJ2-5
d_call: .
clone_size: .
cdr3_aa: CASSPGRSSGQETQYF
cdr3_nt: TGTGCCAGCAGTCCCGGTCGGTCCAGCGGCCAAGAGACCCAGTACTTC

v_call: TRBV3-1
j_call: TRBJ2-7
d_call: TRBD1
clone_size: .
cdr3_aa: CASSLRQGANYEQYF
cdr3_nt: TGTGCCAGCAGCCTCCGACAGGGGGCGAACTACGAGCAGTACTTC

v_call: TRBV7-9
j_call: TRBJ2-3
d_call: .
clone_size: .
cdr3_aa: CASSFDVAQYF
cdr3_nt: TGTGCCAGCAGCTTTGACGTGGCGCAGTATTTT

v_call: TRBV3-1
j_call: TRBJ2-1
d_call: TRBD2
clone_size: .
cdr3_aa: CASSQVSAGPYNEQFF
cdr3_nt: TGTGCCAGCAGCCAAGTCTCAGCGGGACCTTACAATGAGCAGTTCTTC

v_call: TRBV29-1
j_call: TRBJ2-1
d_call: .
clone_size: .
cdr3_aa: CSSRSGPVYNEQFF
cdr3_nt: TGCAGTTCCCGAAGCGGTCCCGTCTACAATGAGCAGTTCTTC

v_call: TRBV12-3/TRBV12-4
j_call: TRBJ2-7
d_call: .
clone_size: .
cdr3_aa: CASSPQGGAGVYEQYF
cdr3_nt: TGTGCCAGCAGCCCTCAGGGGGGGGCTGGGGTATACGAGCAGTACTTC

v_call: TRBV12-3/TRBV12-4
j_call: TRBJ2-7
d_call: TRBD1
clone_size: .
cdr3_aa: CASSLSDRVSEQYF
cdr3_nt: TGTGCCAGCAGTTTATCCGACAGGGTGAGCGAGCAGTACTTC

v_call: TRBV12-3/TRBV12-4
j_call: TRBJ2-1
d_call: TRBD2
clone_size: many
cdr3_aa: CASSLLAGGYNEQFF
cdr3_nt: TGTGCCAGCAGCCTACTAGCGGGGGGTTACAATGAGCAGTTCTTC

v_call: TRBV20-1
j_call: TRBJ1-2
d_call: TRBD1
clone_size: few
cdr3_aa: CSAPDRVGGYTF
cdr3_nt: TGCAGTGCACCTGACAGGGTTGGAGGCTACACCTTC

v_call: TRBV20-1
j_call: TRBJ2-3
d_call: .
clone_size: .
cdr3_aa: CCAPQRERQSTDTQYF
cdr3_nt: TGCTGTGCTCCCCAACGGGAGCGGCAAAGCACAGATACGCAGTATTTT

v_call: TRBV7-2
j_call: TRBJ2-1
d_call: TRBD2
clone_size: few
cdr3_aa: CASSERGTSGGYNEQFF
cdr3_nt: TGTGCCAGCAGCGAACGGGGGACTAGCGGGGGCTACAATGAGCAGTTCTTC

v_call: TRBV3-1
j_call: TRBJ1-2
d_call: .
clone_size: .
cdr3_aa: CASSQVTNYGYTF
cdr3_nt: TGTGCCAGCAGCCAAGTGACGAACTATGGCTACACCTTC

v_call: TRBV20-1
j_call: TRBJ2-5
d_call: .
clone_size: once
cdr3_aa: CSAGRRRRGTQYF
cdr3_nt: TGCAGTGCGGGGCGCAGGCGCAGAGGGACCCAGTACTTC

v_call: TRBV25-1
j_call: TRBJ2-7
d_call: .
clone_size: .
cdr3_aa: CARNRVHEQYF
cdr3_nt: TGTGCCAGGAACAGGGTCCACGAGCAGTACTTC

v_call: TRBV20-1
j_call: TRBJ1-2
d_call: .
clone_size: .
cdr3_aa: CSAFRDPGGDGYTF
cdr3_nt: TGCAGTGCTTTCCGGGACCCCGGAGGGGATGGCTACACCTTC

v_call: TRBV5-1
j_call: TRBJ2-5
d_call: .
clone_size: .
cdr3_aa: CASSLPETGTPSQETQYF
cdr3_nt: TGCGCCAGCAGCTTGCCCGAGACCGGGACACCCTCCCAAGAGACCCAGTACTTC

v_call: TRBV10-3
j_call: TRBJ2-7
d_call: .
clone_size: .
cdr3_aa: CAMGGTGSSYEQYF
cdr3_nt: TGTGCCATGGGGGGGACAGGCAGTTCCTACGAGCAGTACTTC

v_call: TRBV29-1
j_call: TRBJ2-7
d_call: TRBD1
clone_size: .
cdr3_aa: CSATGTVVREQYF
cdr3_nt: TGCAGCGCCACCGGGACAGTGGTTAGGGAGCAGTACTTC

v_call: TRBV7-2
j_call: TRBJ2-1
d_call: .
clone_size: .
cdr3_aa: CASSLAPRYNEQFF
cdr3_nt: TGTGCCAGCAGCCTGGCGCCCCGTTACAATGAGCAGTTCTTC

v_call: TRBV10-3
j_call: TRBJ2-7
d_call: .
clone_size: few
cdr3_aa: CAISNHGGAYEQYF
cdr3_nt: TGTGCCATCAGTAATCACGGCGGGGCCTACGAGCAGTACTTC

v_call: TRBV6-2/TRBV6-3
j_call: TRBJ1-5
d_call: .
clone_size: .
cdr3_aa: CASMRQINQPQHF
cdr3_nt: TGTGCCAGCATGAGACAGATTAATCAGCCCCAGCATTTT

v_call: TRBV5-1
j_call: TRBJ2-5
d_call: TRBD2
clone_size: few
cdr3_aa: CASSRGTSGSETQYF
cdr3_nt: TGCGCCAGCAGCCGCGGGACTAGCGGGAGCGAGACCCAGTACTTC

v_call: TRBV5-5
j_call: TRBJ2-2
d_call: TRBD1
clone_size: .
cdr3_aa: CASSQGQGGHTGELFF
cdr3_nt: TGTGCCAGCAGCCAGGGACAGGGGGGACACACCGGGGAGCTGTTTTTT

v_call: TRBV7-8
j_call: TRBJ1-1
d_call: .
clone_size: many
cdr3_aa: CASSPKMNTEAFF
cdr3_nt: TGTGCCAGCAGCCCAAAGATGAACACTGAAGCTTTCTTT

v_call: TRBV7-9
j_call: TRBJ2-7
d_call: .
clone_size: .
cdr3_aa: CASSFRMAEEQYF
cdr3_nt: TGTGCCAGCAGCTTCAGGATGGCAGAAGAGCAGTACTTC

v_call: TRBV6-5
j_call: TRBJ2-7
d_call: TRBD1
clone_size: .
cdr3_aa: CASSVPTGLYEQYF
cdr3_nt: TGTGCCAGCAGTGTACCGACAGGGTTGTACGAGCAGTACTTC

v_call: TRBV9
j_call: TRBJ2-3
d_call: .
clone_size: many
cdr3_aa: CASSALITDTQYF
cdr3_nt: TGTGCCAGCTCCGCCCTCATTACAGATACGCAGTATTTT

v_call: TRBV11-2
j_call: TRBJ2-5
d_call: TRBD1
clone_size: .
cdr3_aa: CASSSIRQGREETQYF
cdr3_nt: TGTGCCAGCAGCTCCATCCGACAGGGGCGGGAAGAGACCCAGTACTTC

v_call: TRBV12-3/TRBV12-4
j_call: TRBJ2-5
d_call: TRBD2
clone_size: .
cdr3_aa: CASSPLAGHQETQYF
cdr3_nt: TGTGCCAGCAGTCCCCTAGCGGGGCACCAAGAGACCCAGTACTTC

v_call: TRBV5-6
j_call: TRBJ2-3
d_call: TRBD2
clone_size: few
cdr3_aa: CASSPIQRGADTQYF
cdr3_nt: TGTGCCAGCAGCCCGATCCAGCGGGGGGCAGATACGCAGTATTTT

v_call: TRBV27
j_call: TRBJ2-7
d_call: .
clone_size: .
cdr3_aa: CASNSGDRSYEQYF
cdr3_nt: TGTGCCAGCAACTCAGGGGATCGTTCCTACGAGCAGTACTTC

v_call: TRBV30
j_call: TRBJ1-4
d_call: .
clone_size: .
cdr3_aa: CAWSVWVAEKLFF
cdr3_nt: TGTGCCTGGAGCGTCTGGGTCGCAGAAAAACTGTTTTTT

v_call: TRBV6-2/TRBV6-3
j_call: TRBJ2-7
d_call: TRBD2
clone_size: few
cdr3_aa: CASSSLLAGVYEQYF
cdr3_nt: TGTGCCAGCAGTTCCCTACTAGCGGGAGTCTACGAGCAGTACTTC

v_call: TRBV14
j_call: TRBJ2-1
d_call: .
clone_size: .
cdr3_aa: CASSQGGPGNEQFF
cdr3_nt: TGTGCCAGCAGCCAAGGAGGCCCTGGGAATGAGCAGTTCTTC

v_call: TRBV12-3/TRBV12-4
j_call: TRBJ2-4
d_call: .
clone_size: many
cdr3_aa: CASSLGGNIQYF
cdr3_nt: TGTGCCAGCAGTTTAGGGGGGAACATTCAGTACTTC